The entry below gives a single T cell receptor (beta chain) sequence along with its context. Its antigen is currently unknown. Sequenced material consisted of expressed TCRB transcripts (all of the isolated RNA was reverse transcribed). Only in-frame clones appear in the TCRdb table, and some are missing; sequencing was by immunoSEQ multiplex PCR. The repertoire holds around 710,000 clones, roughly an eighth seen once, with more than 0.09% in the top ten. The sample originates from a study of beta chain features in type 1 diabetes. Study findings and constraints: Naive, central memory and Treg TCRB repertoires appeared more alike in patients than in healthy donors. Type 1 diabetes patients showed a moderate but significant shortening of TCRB CDR3s in all four CD4+ subsets.

The CDR3 has 13 residues. V was cut by 2 bases and J by 7 bases, with 14 bases left in between. Germline assignment: CDR1 GTSNPN and CDR2 SVGIG (reference sequence). Sequenced: naive CD4+ T cells from blood. V is TRBV30 and J is TRBJ2-5; no reliable D call. This receptor was identified in a young man with type 1 diabetes. The CDR3 DNA reads as TGTGCCTGGAGTCCAAGGGTGGGTGGGACCCAGTACTTC. Residues: CAWSPRVGGTQYF.